This TCR beta chain was sequenced during a study of blood T cell repertoires in COVID-19. V gave up 4 bases and J gave up 8 bases; unmatched junction bases: 10. The CDR3 totals 15 residues. The V gene's germline CDR1 is ENHRY and CDR2 SYGVKD. The Seattle patients joined while their infection was active and were tracked longitudinally afterward. This table comes from immunoSEQ multiplex PCR, and its TCRdb copy is limited to in-frame clones, with some not included. The profile shows 100,000 to 150,000 clones, over 75% of them singletons. The receptor's source is a man younger than 40 with COVID-19, enrolled during active disease. This chain uses TRBV10-3 with TRBJ1-4; 7 bases fit TRBD1. Sequencing input: peripheral blood. The CDR3 region is CAISADRAVPEKLFF. The CDR3 region has the DNA TGTGCCATCAGTGCCGACAGGGCGGTCCCCGAAAAACTGTTTTTT.